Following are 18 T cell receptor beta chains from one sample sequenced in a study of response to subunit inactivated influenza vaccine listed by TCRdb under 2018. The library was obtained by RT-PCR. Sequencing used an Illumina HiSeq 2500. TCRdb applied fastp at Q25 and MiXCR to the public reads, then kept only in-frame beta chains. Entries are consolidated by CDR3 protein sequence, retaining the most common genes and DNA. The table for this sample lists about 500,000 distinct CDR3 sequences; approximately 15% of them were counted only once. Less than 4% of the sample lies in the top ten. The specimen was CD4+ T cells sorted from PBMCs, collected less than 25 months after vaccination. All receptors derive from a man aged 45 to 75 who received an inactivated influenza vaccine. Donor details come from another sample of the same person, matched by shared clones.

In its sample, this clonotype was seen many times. The CDR3 nucleotides read TGTGCCAGCAGCCAGGGTATCGGCTCCTATAATTCACCCCTCCACTTT. Translation gives CASSQGIGSYNSPLHF. The gene calls are TRBV14 and TRBJ1-6, with D unclear. The CDR3 has 16 residues. The V gene's germline CDR1 is SGHDN and CDR2 FVKESK. V was clipped by 3 bases and J by 0 bases, with 9 bases between them.

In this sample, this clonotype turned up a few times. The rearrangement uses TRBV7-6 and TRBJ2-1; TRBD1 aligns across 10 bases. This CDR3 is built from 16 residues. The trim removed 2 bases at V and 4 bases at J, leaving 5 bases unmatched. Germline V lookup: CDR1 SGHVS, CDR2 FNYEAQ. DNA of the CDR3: TGTGCCAGCAGCTTACTCGGGACAGGGGCATACAATGAGCAGTTCTTC. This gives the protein CASSLLGTGAYNEQFF.

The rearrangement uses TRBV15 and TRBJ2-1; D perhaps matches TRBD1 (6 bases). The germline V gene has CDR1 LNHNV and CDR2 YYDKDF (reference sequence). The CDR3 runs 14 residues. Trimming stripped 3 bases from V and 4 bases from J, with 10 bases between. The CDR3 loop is CATSRRQEYNEQFF. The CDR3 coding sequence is TGTGCCACCAGCAGGCGACAGGAATACAATGAGCAGTTCTTC.

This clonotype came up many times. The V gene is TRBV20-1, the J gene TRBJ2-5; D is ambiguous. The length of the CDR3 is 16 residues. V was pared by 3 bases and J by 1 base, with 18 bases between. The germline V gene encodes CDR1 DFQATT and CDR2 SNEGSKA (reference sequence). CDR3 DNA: TGCAGTGCTAGTCCGGCAATAAAGGAAGGCCAAGAGACCCAGTACTTC. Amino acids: CSASPAIKEGQETQYF.

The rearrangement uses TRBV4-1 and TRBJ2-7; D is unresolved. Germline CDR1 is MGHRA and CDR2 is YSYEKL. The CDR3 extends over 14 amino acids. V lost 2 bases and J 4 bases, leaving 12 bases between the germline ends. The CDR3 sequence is CASSQTKPEYEQYF. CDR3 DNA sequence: TGCGCCAGCAGCCAAACAAAGCCGGAATACGAGCAGTACTTC.

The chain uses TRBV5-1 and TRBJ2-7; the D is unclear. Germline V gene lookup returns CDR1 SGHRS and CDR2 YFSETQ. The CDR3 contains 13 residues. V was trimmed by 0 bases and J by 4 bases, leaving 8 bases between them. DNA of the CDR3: TGCGCCAGCAGCTTGGAGGTCGGGTACGAGCAGTACTTC. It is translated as CASSLEVGYEQYF.

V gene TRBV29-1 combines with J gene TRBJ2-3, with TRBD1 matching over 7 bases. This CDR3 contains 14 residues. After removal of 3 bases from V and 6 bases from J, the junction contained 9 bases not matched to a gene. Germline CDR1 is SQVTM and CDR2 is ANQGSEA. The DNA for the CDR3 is TGCAGCGTTGATGGGGAAGGGGGCCTGGATACGCAGTATTTT. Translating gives CSVDGEGGLDTQYF.

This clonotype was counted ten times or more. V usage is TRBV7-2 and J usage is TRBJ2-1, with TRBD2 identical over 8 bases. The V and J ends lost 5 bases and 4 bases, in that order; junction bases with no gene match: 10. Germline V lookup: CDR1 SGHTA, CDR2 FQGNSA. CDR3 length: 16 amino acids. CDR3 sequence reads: CASSRGAGAVYNEQFF. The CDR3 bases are TGTGCCAGCAGCCGCGGAGCGGGGGCGGTATACAATGAGCAGTTCTTC. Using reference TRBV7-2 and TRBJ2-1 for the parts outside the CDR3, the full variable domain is GAGVSQSPSNKVTEKGKDVELRCDPISGHTALYWYRQSLGQGLEFLIYFQGNSAPDKSGLPSDRFSAERTGGSVSTLTIQRTQQEDSAVYLCASSRGAGAVYNEQFFGPGTRLTVL.

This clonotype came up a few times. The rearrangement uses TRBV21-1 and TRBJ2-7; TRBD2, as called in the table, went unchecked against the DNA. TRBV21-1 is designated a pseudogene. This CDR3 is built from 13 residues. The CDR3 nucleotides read TGTGCCAGCAGCACTAGCCCTCCCTACGAGCAGTACTTC. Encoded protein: CASSTSPPYEQYF.

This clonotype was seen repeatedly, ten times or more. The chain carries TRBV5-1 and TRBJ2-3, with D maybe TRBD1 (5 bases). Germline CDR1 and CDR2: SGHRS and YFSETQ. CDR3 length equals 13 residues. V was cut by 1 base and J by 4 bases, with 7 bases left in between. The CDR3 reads CASSLRQSDTQYF. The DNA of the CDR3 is TGCGCCAGCAGCTTGAGACAGTCAGATACGCAGTATTTT.

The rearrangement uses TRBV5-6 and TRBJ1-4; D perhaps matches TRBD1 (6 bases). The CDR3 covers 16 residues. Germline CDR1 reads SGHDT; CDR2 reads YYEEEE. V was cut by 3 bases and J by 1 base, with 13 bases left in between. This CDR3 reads CASSSSTGRTNEKLFF. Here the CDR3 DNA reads TGTGCCAGCAGCTCTTCTACAGGGCGAACTAATGAAAAACTGTTTTTT.

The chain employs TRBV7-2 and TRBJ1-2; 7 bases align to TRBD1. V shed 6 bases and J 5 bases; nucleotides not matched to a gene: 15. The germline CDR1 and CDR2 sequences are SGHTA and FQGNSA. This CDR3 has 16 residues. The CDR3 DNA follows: TGTGCCAGCAGGAGAATCGGGACAGAGTTTACTTATGGCTACACCTTC. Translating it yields CASRRIGTEFTYGYTF.

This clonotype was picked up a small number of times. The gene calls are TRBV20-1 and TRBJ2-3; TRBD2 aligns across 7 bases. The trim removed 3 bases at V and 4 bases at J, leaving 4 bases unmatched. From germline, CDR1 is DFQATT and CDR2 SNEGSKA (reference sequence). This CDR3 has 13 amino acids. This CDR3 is CSASGGDADTQYF. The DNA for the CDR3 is TGCAGTGCTAGTGGGGGGGACGCAGATACGCAGTATTTT.

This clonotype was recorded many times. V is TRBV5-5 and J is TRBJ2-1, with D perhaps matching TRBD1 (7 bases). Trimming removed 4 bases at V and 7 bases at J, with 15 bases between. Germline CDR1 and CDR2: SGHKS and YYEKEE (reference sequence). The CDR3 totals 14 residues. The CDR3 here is CASSPETGRNEQFF. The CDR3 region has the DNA TGTGCCAGCAGCCCCGAGACAGGGAGGAATGAGCAGTTCTTC.

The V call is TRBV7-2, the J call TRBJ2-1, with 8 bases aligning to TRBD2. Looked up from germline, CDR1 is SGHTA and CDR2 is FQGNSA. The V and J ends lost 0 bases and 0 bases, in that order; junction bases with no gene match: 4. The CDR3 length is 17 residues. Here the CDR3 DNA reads TGTGCCAGCAGCTTAGCCCCACTAGCGGTCTCCTACAATGAGCAGTTCTTC. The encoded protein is CASSLAPLAVSYNEQFF.

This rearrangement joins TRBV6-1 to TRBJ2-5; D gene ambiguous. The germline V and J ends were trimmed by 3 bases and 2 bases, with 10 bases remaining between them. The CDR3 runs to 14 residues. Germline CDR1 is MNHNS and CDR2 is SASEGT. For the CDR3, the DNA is TGTGCCAGCAGTGAGGCTAGATGGCAAGAGACCCAGTACTTC. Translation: CASSEARWQETQYF.

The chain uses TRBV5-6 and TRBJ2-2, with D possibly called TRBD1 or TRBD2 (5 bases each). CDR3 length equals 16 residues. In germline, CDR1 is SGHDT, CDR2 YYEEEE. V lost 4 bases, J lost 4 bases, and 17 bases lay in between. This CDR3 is CASSSRDRKPTGELFF. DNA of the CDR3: TGTGCCAGCAGCAGCCGGGACCGGAAACCCACCGGGGAGCTGTTTTTT.

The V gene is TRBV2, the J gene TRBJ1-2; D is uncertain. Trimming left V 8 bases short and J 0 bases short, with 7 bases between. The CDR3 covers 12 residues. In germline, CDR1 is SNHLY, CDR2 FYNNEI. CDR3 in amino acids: CASLGTNYGYTF. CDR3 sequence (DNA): TGTGCCAGCCTTGGGACTAACTATGGCTACACCTTC.